The 15 T cell receptor beta chains given below trace back to one sample, sequenced in a study of T cell responses to AZD1222 COVID-19 vaccine. The protocol was immunoSEQ multiplex PCR, while the TCRdb copy is restricted to in-frame clones and leaves out a portion. This table has about 200,000 clones, just over 90% appearing once. The sequenced sample was peripheral blood, obtained 28 days after the second dose of the MenACWY control vaccine. These receptors were taken from an adult who received the MenACWY meningococcal vaccine as a control.

This chain uses TRBV14 with TRBJ2-6; D is perhaps TRBD1 (5 bases). This CDR3 is built from 18 residues. Germline CDR1 SGHDN, CDR2 FVKESK. The V end was cut by 3 bases, the J end by 4 bases, with 19 bases between. CDR3 coding DNA: TGTGCCAGCAGCCACTTCCTTGGGGCTCCTGGCGGGGCCAACGTCCTGACTTTC. Translation gives CASSHFLGAPGGANVLTF.

This chain joins TRBV18 and TRBJ1-5; D unresolved. The germline CDR1 and CDR2 sequences are KGHSH and LQKENI. The V gene lost 2 bases and the J gene lost 1 base, with 6 bases spanning the gap. The CDR3 loop spans 14 amino acids. The CDR3 nucleotides are TGTGCCAGCTCACCAGAGGCGAGCAATCAGCCCCAGCATTTT. This codes for CASSPEASNQPQHF. The full variable domain, in which reference TRBV18 and TRBJ1-5 provide the parts outside the CDR3, is NAGVMQNPRHLVRRRGQEARLRCSPMKGHSHVYWYRQLPEEGLKFMVYLQKENIIDESGMPKERFSAEFPKEGPSILRIQQVVRGDSAAYFCASSPEASNQPQHFGDGTRLSIL.

CDR3 sequence reads: CASRWGRTEAFF. Written as DNA, the CDR3 is TGTGCCAGCAGGTGGGGGAGGACTGAAGCTTTCTTT. This chain connects TRBV3-1 (or the pseudogene TRBV3-2) to TRBJ1-1; D is possibly TRBD1 (5 bases). Germline V gives CDR1 LGHDT, CDR2 YNNKEL (reference sequence). Trimming left V 6 bases short and J 5 bases short, with 10 bases between. This CDR3 comprises 12 residues.

V gene TRBV5-1 combines with J gene TRBJ2-5, with 7 bases that match TRBD1. The CDR3 has 15 residues. Looked up from germline, CDR1 is SGHRS and CDR2 is YFSETQ. V shed 8 bases, J shed 0 bases, and the junction held 10 bases outside the gene matches. The chain's CDR3 is CASQTPGQDQETQYF. In DNA, the CDR3 is TGCGCCAGTCAAACTCCCGGACAGGACCAAGAGACCCAGTACTTC.

The chain couples TRBV6-5 to TRBJ1-1, with D tentatively TRBD1 (5 bases). CDR3 length: 13 amino acids. Germline CDR1 is MNHEY and CDR2 is SVGAGI. Trimming took off 6 bases at V and 8 bases at J, with 16 bases between the two ends. DNA of the CDR3: TGTGCCAGCAGCCTCAGCGGGACCAGGGAAGCTTTCTTT. It translates to CASSLSGTREAFF.

This clone has more than one count but fewer than ten. The chain is built from TRBV14 and TRBJ2-7, with 10 bases aligning to TRBD1. With 3 bases clipped from V and 4 bases from J, the junction kept 6 bases outside the gene matches. Germline V CDR1 and CDR2: SGHDN, FVKESK. This CDR3 contains 15 residues. The CDR3: CASSQAGTGVYEQYF. The CDR3 coding sequence is TGTGCCAGCAGCCAGGCCGGGACAGGGGTTTACGAGCAGTACTTC.

The chain is built from TRBV5-1 and TRBJ2-5; the match to TRBD2 covers 12 bases. Looked up from germline, CDR1 is SGHRS and CDR2 is YFSETQ. CDR3 length: 15 amino acids. The J segment lost 2 bases and the V segment lost 4 bases, leaving 3 bases of the junction unmatched. For the CDR3, the DNA is TGCGCCAGCAGCCGGACTAGCGGGGCTCAAGAGACCCAGTACTTC. Residues: CASSRTSGAQETQYF.

This clone appeared a few times. The chain carries TRBV4-1 and TRBJ2-2, with TRBD2 identical over 9 bases. Germline assignment: CDR1 MGHRA and CDR2 YSYEKL. The CDR3 loop spans 16 amino acids. Trimming removed 1 base from V and 7 bases from J; junction bases left unmatched: 7. The CDR3 DNA follows: TGCGCCAGCAGCCAAGGATTAGCGGGAGTAGGCGGGGAGCTGTTTTTT. Translation gives CASSQGLAGVGGELFF.

This sequence joins TRBV5-1 and TRBJ1-6, with a possible D match to TRBD1 (5 bases). V lost 0 bases and J lost 2, with 9 bases in between. The CDR3 has 16 amino acids. CDR1 SGHRS and CDR2 YFSETQ come from the germline V gene. The CDR3 here is CASSLEGRTYNSPLHF. The CDR3 nucleotides are TGCGCCAGCAGCTTGGAGGGGAGGACCTATAATTCACCCCTCCACTTT.

The V gene is TRBV19, the J gene TRBJ1-3; D not resolved. V lost 3 bases to trimming and J lost 1 base, with 7 bases between them. Germline V gene data show CDR1 as LNHDA and CDR2 as SQIVND (reference sequence). The CDR3 contains 14 residues. CDR3 DNA sequence: TGTGCCAGTAGTATGAGGACTTCTGGAAACACCATATATTTT. As protein: CASSMRTSGNTIYF.

The CDR3 nucleotides are TGTGCCAGCAGTACCCAGAGGGGCTATGGCTACACCTTC. It translates to CASSTQRGYGYTF. The chain carries TRBV2 and TRBJ1-2; a weak D match, TRBD1 (5 bases). Per the germline V gene, CDR1 is SNHLY and CDR2 is FYNNEI. The germline V and J ends were trimmed by 5 bases and 4 bases, with 11 bases remaining between them. This CDR3 has 13 amino acids.

The chain combines TRBV15 with TRBJ2-2, with TRBD1 matching over 10 bases. The V gene's germline CDR1 is LNHNV and CDR2 YYDKDF (reference sequence). The J segment lost 4 bases and the V segment lost 9 bases, leaving 2 bases of the junction unmatched. CDR3 length: 13 residues. For the CDR3, the DNA is TGTGCCACTGGGACAGGGGCCACCGGGGAGCTGTTTTTT. It translates to CATGTGATGELFF.

The V gene is TRBV4-3, the J gene TRBJ1-2; no reliable D call. Trimming removed 1 base from V and 1 base from J, with 13 bases in between. Germline values: CDR1 LGHNA, CDR2 YSLEER. CDR3 length: 16 amino acids. CDR3 nucleotides: TGCGCCAGCAGCCAAGGCGCATCCACAATTAACTATGGCTACACCTTC. Its protein product is CASSQGASTINYGYTF.

The chain links TRBV19 to TRBJ2-1; 9 bases match TRBD2. The length of the CDR3 is 16 residues. The germline CDR1 and CDR2 sequences are LNHDA and SQIVND (reference sequence). After removal of 3 bases from V and 2 bases from J, the junction contained 5 bases not matched to a gene. CDR3 nucleotide sequence: TGTGCCAGTAGTATTTCTAGCGGGGACACCTACAATGAGCAGTTCTTC. Translating it yields CASSISSGDTYNEQFF. Supplemented by reference TRBV19 and TRBJ2-1, the full variable domain reads DGGITQSPKYLFRKEGQNVTLSCEQNLNHDAMYWYRQDPGQGLRLIYYSQIVNDFQKGDIAEGYSVSREKKESFPLTVTSAQKNPTAFYLCASSISSGDTYNEQFFGPGTRLTVL.

This chain links TRBV27 with TRBJ2-7; 8 nucleotides match TRBD2. The ends lost 3 bases at V and 1 base at J; junction bases unmatched: 5. The CDR3 totals 15 residues. Germline assignment: CDR1 MNHEY and CDR2 SMNVEV (reference sequence). The CDR3 protein is CASSFGSGTSYEQYF. The CDR3 DNA reads TGTGCCAGCAGTTTTGGTAGCGGGACTTCCTACGAGCAGTACTTC.